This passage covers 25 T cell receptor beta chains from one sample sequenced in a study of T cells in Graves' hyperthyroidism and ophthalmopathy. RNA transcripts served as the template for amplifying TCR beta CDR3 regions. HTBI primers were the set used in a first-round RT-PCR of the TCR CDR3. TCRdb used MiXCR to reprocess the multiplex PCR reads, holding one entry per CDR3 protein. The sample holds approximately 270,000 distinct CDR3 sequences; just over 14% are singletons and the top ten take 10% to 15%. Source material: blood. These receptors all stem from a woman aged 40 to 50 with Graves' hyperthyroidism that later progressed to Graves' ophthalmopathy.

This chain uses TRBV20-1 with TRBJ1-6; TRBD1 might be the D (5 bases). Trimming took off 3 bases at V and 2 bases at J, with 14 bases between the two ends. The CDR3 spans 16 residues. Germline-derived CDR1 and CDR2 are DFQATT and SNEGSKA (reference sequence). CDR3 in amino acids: CSARGLTETYNSPLHF. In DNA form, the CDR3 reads TGCAGTGCTAGGGGACTGACAGAAACCTATAATTCACCCCTCCACTTT.

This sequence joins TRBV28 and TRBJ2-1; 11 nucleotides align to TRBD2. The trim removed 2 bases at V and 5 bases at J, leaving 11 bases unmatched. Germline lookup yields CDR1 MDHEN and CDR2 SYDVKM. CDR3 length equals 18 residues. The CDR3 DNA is TGTGCCAGCAGTTTAGGTAGCGGGAGGGCCGGGTTTGACAATGAGCAGTTCTTC. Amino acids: CASSLGSGRAGFDNEQFF.

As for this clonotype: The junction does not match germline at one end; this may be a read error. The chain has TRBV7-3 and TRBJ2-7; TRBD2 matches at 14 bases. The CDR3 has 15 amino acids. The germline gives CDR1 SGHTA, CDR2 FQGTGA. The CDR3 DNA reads TGTGCCAGCAGCCTAACGGGACTAGCGGGAGTTGAGCAGTACTTC. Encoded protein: CASSLTGLAGVEQYF.

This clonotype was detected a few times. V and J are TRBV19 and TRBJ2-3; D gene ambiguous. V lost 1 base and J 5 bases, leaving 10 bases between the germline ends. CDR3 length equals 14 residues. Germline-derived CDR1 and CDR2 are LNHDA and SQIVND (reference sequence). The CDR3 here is CASSIVSGRDTQYF. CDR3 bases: TGTGCCAGTAGTATAGTATCGGGCCGAGATACGCAGTATTTT.

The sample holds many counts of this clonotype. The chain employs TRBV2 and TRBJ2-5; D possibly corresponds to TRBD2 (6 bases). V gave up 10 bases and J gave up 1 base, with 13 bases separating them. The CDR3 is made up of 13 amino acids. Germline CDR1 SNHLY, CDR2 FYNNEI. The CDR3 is CATQGSGQETQYF. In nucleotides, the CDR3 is TGTGCCACCCAAGGTAGCGGCCAAGAGACCCAGTACTTC.

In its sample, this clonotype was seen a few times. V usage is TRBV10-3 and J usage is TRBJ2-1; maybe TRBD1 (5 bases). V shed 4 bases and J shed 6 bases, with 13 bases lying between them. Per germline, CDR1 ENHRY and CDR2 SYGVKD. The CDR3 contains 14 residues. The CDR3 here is CAISAPKGLNEQFF. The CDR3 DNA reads TGTGCCATCAGTGCCCCCAAGGGGCTCAATGAGCAGTTCTTC.

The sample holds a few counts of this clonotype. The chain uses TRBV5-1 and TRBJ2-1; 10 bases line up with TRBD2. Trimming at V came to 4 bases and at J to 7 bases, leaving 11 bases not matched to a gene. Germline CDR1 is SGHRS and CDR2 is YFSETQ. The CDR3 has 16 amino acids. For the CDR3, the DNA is TGCGCCAGCAGCCCCTCCCGGCTAGCGGGAGCGAATGAGCAGTTCTTC. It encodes CASSPSRLAGANEQFF.

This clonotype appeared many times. DNA of the CDR3: TGCGCCAGCAGCGCGGACAGGGGAGGGAACACTGAAGCTTTCTTT. Protein sequence: CASSADRGGNTEAFF. The rearrangement joins TRBV5-1 to TRBJ1-1, with 9 nucleotides matching TRBD1. Losses at the gene ends were 4 bases for V and 1 base for J; bases not matched to a gene: 5. Germline assignment: CDR1 SGHRS and CDR2 YFSETQ. The CDR3 loop spans 15 amino acids.

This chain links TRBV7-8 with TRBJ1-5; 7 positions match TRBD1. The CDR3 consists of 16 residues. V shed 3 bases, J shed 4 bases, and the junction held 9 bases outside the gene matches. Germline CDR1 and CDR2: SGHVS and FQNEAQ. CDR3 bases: TGTGCCAGCAGCTTTCGACGGGACAGCCGGAATCAGCCCCAGCATTTT. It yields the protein CASSFRRDSRNQPQHF.

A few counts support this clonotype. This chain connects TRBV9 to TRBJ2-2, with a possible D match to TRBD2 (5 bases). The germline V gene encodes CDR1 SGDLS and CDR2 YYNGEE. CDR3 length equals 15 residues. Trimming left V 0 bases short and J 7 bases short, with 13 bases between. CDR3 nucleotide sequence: TGTGCCAGCAGCGTAGATGGCGGGCAAGGCGGGGAGCTGTTTTTT. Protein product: CASSVDGGQGGELFF.

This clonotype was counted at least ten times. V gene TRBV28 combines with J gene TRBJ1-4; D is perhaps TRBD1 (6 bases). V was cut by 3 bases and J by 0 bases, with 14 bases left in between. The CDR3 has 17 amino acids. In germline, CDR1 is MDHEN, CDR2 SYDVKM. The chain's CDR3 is CASSFGGAPATNEKLFF. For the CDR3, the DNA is TGTGCCAGCAGTTTTGGGGGGGCCCCCGCAACTAATGAAAAACTGTTTTTT.

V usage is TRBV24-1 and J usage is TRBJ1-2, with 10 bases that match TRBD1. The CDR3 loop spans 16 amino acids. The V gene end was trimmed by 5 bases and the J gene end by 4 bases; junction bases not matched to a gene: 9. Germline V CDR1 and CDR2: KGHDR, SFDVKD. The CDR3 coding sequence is TGTGCCACCAGTGCCACCGGGACAGGGGCCAGCTATGGCTACACCTTC. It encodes CATSATGTGASYGYTF.

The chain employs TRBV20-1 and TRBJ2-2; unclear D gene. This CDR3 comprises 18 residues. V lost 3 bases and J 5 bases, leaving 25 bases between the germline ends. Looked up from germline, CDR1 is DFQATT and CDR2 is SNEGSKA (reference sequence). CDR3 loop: CSASPFLTPRLRTGELFF. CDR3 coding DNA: TGCAGTGCTAGCCCCTTTTTGACACCACGTTTGAGGACCGGGGAGCTGTTTTTT.

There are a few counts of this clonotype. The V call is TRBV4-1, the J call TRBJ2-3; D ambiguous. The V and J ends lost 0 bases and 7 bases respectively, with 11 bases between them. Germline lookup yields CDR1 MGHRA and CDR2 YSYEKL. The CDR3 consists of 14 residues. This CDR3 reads CASSQDPDVHTQYF. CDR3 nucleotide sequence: TGCGCCAGCAGCCAAGATCCGGATGTCCATACGCAGTATTTT.

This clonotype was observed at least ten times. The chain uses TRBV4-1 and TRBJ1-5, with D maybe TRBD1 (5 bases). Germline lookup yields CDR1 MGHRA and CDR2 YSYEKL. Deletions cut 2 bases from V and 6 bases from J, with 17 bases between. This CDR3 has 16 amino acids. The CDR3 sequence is CASSQQETDGIQPQHF. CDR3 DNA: TGCGCCAGCAGCCAACAGGAGACAGACGGAATTCAGCCCCAGCATTTT.

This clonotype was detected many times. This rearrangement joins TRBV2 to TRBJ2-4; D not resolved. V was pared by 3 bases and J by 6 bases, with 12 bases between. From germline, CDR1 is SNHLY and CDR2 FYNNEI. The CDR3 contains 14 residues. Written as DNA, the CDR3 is TGTGCCAGCAGTGACGGTGGGTGGGGAAACATTCAGTACTTC. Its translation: CASSDGGWGNIQYF.

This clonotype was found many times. The CDR3 here is CASSLDNSGNTIYF. In nucleotides, the CDR3 is TGTGCCAGCAGCTTAGACAACTCTGGAAACACCATATATTTT. The chain carries TRBV7-9 and TRBJ1-3; D gene ambiguous. This CDR3 is 14 amino acids long. CDR1 and CDR2 (germline): SEHNR, FQNEAQ (reference sequence). Between the trimmed V and J ends, which lost 1 base and 0 bases, there was a span of 4 bases.

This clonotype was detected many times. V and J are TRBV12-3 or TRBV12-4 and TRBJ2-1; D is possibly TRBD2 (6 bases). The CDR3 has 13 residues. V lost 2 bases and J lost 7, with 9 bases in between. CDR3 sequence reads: CASSLRLANEQFF. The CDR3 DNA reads TGTGCCAGCAGTTTAAGGCTAGCGAATGAGCAGTTCTTC.

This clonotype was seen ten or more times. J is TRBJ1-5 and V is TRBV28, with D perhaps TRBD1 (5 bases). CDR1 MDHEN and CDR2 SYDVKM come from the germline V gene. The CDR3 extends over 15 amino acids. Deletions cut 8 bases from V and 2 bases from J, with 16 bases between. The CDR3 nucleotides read TGTGCCAGCCTTACCGGAGGGGAGGGCAATCAGCCCCAGCATTTT. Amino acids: CASLTGGEGNQPQHF.

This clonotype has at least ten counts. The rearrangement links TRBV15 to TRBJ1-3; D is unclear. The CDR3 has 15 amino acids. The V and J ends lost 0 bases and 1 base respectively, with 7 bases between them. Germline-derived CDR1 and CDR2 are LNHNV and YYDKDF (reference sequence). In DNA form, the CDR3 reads TGTGCCACCAGCAGAGAGGAAGAGTCTGGAAACACCATATATTTT. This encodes CATSREEESGNTIYF.

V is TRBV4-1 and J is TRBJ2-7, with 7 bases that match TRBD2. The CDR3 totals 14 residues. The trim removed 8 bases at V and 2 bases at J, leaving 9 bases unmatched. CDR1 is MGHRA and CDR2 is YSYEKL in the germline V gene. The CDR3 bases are TGCGCCAGCCGCCCTACTAGCGCTCCCTACGAGCAGTACTTC. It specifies CASRPTSAPYEQYF.

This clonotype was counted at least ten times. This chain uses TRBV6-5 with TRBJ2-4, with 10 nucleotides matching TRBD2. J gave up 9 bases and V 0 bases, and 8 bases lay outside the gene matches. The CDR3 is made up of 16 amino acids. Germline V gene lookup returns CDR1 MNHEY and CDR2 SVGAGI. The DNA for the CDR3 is TGTGCCAGCAGTTACTCGTCTAGCGGGAGATTAAGCATTCAGTACTTC. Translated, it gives CASSYSSSGRLSIQYF.

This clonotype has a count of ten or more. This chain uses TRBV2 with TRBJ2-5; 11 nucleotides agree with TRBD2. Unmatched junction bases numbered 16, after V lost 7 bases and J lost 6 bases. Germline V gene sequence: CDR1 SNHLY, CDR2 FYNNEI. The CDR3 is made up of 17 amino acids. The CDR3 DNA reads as TGTGCCAGCAAAACCACTAGCGGGAGTAGGATGGGGAAGACCCAGTACTTC. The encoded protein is CASKTTSGSRMGKTQYF.

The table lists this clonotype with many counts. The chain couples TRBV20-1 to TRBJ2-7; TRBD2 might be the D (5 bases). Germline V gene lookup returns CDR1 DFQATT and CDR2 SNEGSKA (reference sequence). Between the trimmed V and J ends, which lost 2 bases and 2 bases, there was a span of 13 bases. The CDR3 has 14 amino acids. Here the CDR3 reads CSARFRDFTYEQYF. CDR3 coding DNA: TGCAGTGCTAGATTTCGGGATTTTACCTACGAGCAGTACTTC.

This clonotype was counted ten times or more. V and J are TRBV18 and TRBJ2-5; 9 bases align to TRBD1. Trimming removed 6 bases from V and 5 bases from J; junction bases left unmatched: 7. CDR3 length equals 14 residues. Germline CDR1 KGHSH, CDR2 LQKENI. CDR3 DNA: TGTGCCAGCTCCCCGGACAGGGGTCTGGAGACCCAGTACTTC. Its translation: CASSPDRGLETQYF.